This T cell receptor beta chain was retrieved from a study of blood T cell repertoires in COVID-19. Some clones are missing from TCRdb's copy, which holds only in-frame ones; the method was immunoSEQ multiplex PCR. Here the sample spans about 250,000 clones, about 80% being singletons. This clone was detected only a few times. This TCR came from a man of 80 years or more with acute or convalescent COVID-19. Sequencing input: peripheral blood.

The CDR3 reads CAGGRDSYEQYF. CDR3 sequence (DNA): TGTGCCGGAGGACGGGACTCCTACGAGCAGTACTTC. This chain uses TRBV7-9 with TRBJ2-7; D perhaps matches TRBD2 (5 bases). The V end lost 11 bases, the J end lost 0 bases, and 11 bases lay between the germline ends. The length of the CDR3 is 12 residues. Germline V CDR1 and CDR2: SEHNR, FQNEAQ (reference sequence).